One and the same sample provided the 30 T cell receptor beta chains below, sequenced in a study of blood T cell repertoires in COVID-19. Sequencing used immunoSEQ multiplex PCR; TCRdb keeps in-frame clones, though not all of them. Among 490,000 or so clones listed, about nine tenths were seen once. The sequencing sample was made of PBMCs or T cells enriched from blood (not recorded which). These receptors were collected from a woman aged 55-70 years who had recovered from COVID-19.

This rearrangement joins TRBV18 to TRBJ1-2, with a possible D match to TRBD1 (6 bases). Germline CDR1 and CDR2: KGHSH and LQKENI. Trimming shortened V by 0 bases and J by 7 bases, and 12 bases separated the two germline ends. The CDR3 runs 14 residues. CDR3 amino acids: CASSPPSGAGGYTF. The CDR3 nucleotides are TGTGCCAGCTCACCACCGTCAGGGGCGGGTGGCTACACCTTC.

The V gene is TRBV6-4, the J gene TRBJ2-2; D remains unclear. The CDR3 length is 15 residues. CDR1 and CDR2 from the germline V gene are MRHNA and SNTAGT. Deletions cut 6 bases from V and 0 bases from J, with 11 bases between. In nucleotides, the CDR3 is TGTGCCAGCAGCCCCGAGGCTACGAACACCGGGGAGCTGTTTTTT. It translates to CASSPEATNTGELFF.

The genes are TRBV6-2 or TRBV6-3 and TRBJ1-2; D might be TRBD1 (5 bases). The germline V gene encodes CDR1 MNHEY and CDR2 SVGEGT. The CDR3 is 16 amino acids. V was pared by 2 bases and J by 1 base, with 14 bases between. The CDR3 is CASSYGHGQGNYGYTF. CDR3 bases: TGTGCCAGCAGTTACGGGCATGGGCAGGGTAACTATGGCTACACCTTC.

In DNA form, the CDR3 reads TGTGCCAGCAGTGAAGGGTGGCAGTGGCAGCCCCAGCATTTT. Its translation: CASSEGWQWQPQHF. This chain uses TRBV6-1 with TRBJ1-5; D uncertain. Germline CDR1 MNHNS, CDR2 SASEGT. Trimming took off 1 base at V and 7 bases at J, with 11 bases between the two ends. This CDR3 spans 14 amino acids.

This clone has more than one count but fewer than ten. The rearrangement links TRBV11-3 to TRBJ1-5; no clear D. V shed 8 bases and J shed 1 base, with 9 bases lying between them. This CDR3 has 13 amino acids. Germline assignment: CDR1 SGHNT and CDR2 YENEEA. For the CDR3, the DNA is TGTGCCAGCCTAGAGAGGAGCAATCAGCCCCAGCATTTT. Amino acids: CASLERSNQPQHF.

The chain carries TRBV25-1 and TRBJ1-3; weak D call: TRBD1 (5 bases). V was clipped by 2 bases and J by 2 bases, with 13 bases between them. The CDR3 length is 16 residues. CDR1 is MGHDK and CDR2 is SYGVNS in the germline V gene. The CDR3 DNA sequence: TGTGCCAGCAGTGAAGGAGGAGGGGCGGCTGGAAACACCATATATTTT. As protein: CASSEGGGAAGNTIYF. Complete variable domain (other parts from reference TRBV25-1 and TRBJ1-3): EADIYQTPRYLVIGTGKKITLECSQTMGHDKMYWYQQDPGMELHLIHYSYGVNSTEKGDLSSESTVSRIRTEHFPLTLESARPSHTSQYLCASSEGGGAAGNTIYFGEGSWLTVV.

CDR3 sequence (DNA): TGTGCCAGCAGTGTACTAGCGGGGGGCCCGAACACCGGGGAGCTGTTTTTT. The encoded protein is CASSVLAGGPNTGELFF. V and J are TRBV27 and TRBJ2-2, with TRBD2 identical over 12 bases. V was pared by 5 bases and J by 0 bases, with 4 bases of the junction left unmatched. CDR3 size: 17 residues. Per germline, CDR1 MNHEY and CDR2 SMNVEV (reference sequence).

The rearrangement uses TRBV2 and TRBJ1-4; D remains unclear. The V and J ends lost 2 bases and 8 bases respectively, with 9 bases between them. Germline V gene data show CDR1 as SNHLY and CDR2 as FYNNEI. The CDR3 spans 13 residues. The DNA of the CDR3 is TGTGCCAGCAGTGAAACGACCGGGGAAAAACTGTTTTTT. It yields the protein CASSETTGEKLFF.

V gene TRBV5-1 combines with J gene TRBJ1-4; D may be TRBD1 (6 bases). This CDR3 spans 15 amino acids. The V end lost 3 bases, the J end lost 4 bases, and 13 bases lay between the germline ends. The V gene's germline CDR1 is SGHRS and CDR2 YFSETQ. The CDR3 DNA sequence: TGCGCCAGCAGCTCCAGGGGTGGCGGTAATGAAAAACTGTTTTTT. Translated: CASSSRGGGNEKLFF. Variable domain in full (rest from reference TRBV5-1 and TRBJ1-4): KAGVTQTPRYLIKTRGQQVTLSCSPISGHRSVSWYQQTPGQGLQFLFEYFSETQRNKGNFPGRFSGRQFSNSRSEMNVSTLELGDSALYLCASSSRGGGNEKLFFGSGTQLSVL.

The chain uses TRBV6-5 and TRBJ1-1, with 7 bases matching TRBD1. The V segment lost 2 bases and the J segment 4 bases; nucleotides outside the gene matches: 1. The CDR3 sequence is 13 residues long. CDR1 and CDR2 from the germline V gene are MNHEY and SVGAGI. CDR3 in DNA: TGTGCCAGCAGTTACGGGGACAGCACTGAAGCTTTCTTT. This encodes CASSYGDSTEAFF.

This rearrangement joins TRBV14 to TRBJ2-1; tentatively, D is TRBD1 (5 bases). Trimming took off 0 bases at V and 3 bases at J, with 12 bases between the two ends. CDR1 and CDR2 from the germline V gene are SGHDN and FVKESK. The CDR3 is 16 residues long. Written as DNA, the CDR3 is TGTGCCAGCAGCCAAGATTCAGGGAACATCTACAATGAGCAGTTCTTC. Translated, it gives CASSQDSGNIYNEQFF.

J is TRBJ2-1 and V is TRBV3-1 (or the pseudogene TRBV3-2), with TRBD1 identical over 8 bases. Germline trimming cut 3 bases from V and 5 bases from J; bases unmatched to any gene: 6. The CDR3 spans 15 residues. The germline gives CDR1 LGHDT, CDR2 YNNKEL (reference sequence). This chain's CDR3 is CASSHRQGWDNEQFF. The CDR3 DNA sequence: TGTGCCAGCAGCCACCGACAGGGGTGGGACAATGAGCAGTTCTTC.

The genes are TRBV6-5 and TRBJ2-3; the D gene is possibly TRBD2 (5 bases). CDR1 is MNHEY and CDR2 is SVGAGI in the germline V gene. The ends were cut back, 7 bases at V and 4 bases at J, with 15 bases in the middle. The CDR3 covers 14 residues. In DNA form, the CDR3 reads TGTGCCAGCACCCCGACCGGGGTCCCAGATACGCAGTATTTT. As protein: CASTPTGVPDTQYF.

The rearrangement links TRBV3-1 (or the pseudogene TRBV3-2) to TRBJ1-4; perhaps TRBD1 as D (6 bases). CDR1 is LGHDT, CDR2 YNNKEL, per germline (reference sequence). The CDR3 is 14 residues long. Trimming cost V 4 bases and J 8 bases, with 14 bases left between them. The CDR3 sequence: CASSPVTGTEKLFF. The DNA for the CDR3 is TGTGCCAGCAGCCCTGTAACAGGGACAGAAAAACTGTTTTTT.

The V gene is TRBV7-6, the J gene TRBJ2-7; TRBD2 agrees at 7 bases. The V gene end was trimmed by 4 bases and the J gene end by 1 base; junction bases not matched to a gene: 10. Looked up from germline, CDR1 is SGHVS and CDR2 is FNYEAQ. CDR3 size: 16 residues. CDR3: CASSSPLKRGSYEQYF. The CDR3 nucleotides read TGTGCCAGCAGCTCCCCCTTAAAGCGGGGTTCCTACGAGCAGTACTTC. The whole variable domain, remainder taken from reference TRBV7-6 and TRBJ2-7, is GAGVSQSPRYKVTKRGQDVALRCDPISGHVSLYWYRQALGQGPEFLTYFNYEAQQDKSGLPNDRFSAERPEGSISTLTIQRTEQRDSAMYRCASSSPLKRGSYEQYFGPGTRLTVT.

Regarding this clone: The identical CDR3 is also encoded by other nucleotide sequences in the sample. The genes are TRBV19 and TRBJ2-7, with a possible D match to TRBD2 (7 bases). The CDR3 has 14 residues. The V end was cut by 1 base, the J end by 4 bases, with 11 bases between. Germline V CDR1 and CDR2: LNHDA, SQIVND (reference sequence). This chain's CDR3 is CASSIARGAYEQYF. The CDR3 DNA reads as TGTGCCAGTAGTATAGCTCGGGGGGCTTACGAGCAGTACTTC.

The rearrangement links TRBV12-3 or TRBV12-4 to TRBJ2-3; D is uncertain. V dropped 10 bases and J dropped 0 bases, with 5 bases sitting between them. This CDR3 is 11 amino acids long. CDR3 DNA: TGTGCCACTAGTAGCACAGATACGCAGTATTTT. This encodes CATSSTDTQYF.

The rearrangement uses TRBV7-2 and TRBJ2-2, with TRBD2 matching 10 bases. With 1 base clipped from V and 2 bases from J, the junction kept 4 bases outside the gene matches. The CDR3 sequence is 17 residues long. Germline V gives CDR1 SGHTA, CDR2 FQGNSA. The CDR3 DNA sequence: TGTGCCAGCAGCTTAGATATAGCGGGGGGAAACACCGGGGAGCTGTTTTTT. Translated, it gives CASSLDIAGGNTGELFF.

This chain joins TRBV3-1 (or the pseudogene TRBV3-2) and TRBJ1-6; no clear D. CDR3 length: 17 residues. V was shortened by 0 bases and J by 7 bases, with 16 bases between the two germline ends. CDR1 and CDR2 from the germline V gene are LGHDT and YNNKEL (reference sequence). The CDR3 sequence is CASSQESQKTPNSPLHF. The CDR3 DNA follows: TGTGCCAGCAGCCAAGAGTCCCAGAAAACGCCAAATTCACCCCTCCACTTT.

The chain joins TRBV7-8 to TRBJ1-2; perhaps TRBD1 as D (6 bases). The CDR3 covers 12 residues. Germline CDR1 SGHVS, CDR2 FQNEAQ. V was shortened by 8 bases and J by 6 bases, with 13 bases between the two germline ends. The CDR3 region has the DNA TGTGCCAGCGCGGCAGGGGATGATGGCTACACCTTC. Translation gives CASAAGDDGYTF. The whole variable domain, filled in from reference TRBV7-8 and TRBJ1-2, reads GAGVSQSPRYKVAKRGQDVALRCDPISGHVSLFWYQQALGQGPEFLTYFQNEAQLDKSGLPSDRFFAERPEGSVSTLKIQRTQQEDSAVYLCASAAGDDGYTFGSGTRLTVV.

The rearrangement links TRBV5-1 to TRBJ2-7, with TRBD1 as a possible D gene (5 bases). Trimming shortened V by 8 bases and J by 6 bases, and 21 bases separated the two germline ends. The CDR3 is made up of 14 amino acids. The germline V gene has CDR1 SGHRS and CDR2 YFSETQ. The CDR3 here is CASHLDSSPGEQYF. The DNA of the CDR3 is TGCGCCAGTCATCTCGACAGTTCTCCTGGCGAGCAGTACTTC. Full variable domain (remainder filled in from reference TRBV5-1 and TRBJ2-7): KAGVTQTPRYLIKTRGQQVTLSCSPISGHRSVSWYQQTPGQGLQFLFEYFSETQRNKGNFPGRFSGRQFSNSRSEMNVSTLELGDSALYLCASHLDSSPGEQYFGPGTRLTVT.

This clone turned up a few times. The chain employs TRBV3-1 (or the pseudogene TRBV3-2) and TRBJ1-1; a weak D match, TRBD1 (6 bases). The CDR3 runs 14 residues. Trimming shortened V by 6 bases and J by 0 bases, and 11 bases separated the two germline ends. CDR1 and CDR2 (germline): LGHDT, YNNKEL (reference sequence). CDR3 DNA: TGTGCCAGCAGGCCCGGACAGCTGAACACTGAAGCTTTCTTT. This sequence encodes CASRPGQLNTEAFF.

The CDR3 spells CASSGSRAGELFF. As DNA, the CDR3 is TGTGCCAGCAGTGGATCCCGGGCCGGGGAGCTGTTTTTT. The rearrangement joins TRBV2 to TRBJ2-2, with D uncertain. The CDR3 totals 13 residues. Trimming shortened V by 4 bases and J by 6 bases, and 9 bases separated the two germline ends. Germline values: CDR1 SNHLY, CDR2 FYNNEI.

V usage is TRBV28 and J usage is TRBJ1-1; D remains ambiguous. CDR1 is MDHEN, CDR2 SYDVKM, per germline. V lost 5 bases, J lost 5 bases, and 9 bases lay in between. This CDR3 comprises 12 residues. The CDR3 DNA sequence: TGTGCCAGCAGTCCCCGGTGGACTGAAGCTTTCTTT. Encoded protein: CASSPRWTEAFF.

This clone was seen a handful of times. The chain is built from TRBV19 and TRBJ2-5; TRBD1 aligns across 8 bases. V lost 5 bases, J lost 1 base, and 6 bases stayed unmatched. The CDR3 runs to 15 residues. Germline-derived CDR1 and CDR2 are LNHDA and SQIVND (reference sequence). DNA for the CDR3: TGTGCCAGTAGTTTCGGGACAGGTCGCCAAGAGACCCAGTACTTC. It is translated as CASSFGTGRQETQYF.

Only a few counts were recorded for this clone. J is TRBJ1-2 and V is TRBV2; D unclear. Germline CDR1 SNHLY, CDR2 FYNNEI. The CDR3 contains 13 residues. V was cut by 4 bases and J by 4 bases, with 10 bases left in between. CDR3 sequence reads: CASSGHSFYGYTF. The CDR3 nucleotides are TGTGCCAGCAGTGGTCACAGTTTCTATGGCTACACCTTC.

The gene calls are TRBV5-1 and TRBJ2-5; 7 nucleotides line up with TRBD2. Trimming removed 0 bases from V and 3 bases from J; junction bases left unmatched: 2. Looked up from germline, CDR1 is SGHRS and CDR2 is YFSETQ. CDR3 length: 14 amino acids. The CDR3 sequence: CASSLAGTKETQYF. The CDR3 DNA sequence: TGCGCCAGCAGCTTGGCGGGGACTAAAGAGACCCAGTACTTC.

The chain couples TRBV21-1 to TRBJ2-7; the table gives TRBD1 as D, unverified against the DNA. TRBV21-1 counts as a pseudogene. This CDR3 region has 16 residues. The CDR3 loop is CASSKCNSRTSYEQYF. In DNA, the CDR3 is TGTGCCAGCAGCAAATGTAACAGTCGAACCTCCTACGAGCAGTACTTC.

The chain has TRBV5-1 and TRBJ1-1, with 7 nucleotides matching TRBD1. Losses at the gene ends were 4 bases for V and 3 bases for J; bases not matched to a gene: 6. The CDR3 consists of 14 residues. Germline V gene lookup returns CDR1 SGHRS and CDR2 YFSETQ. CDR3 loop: CASSETGPDTEAFF. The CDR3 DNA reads TGCGCCAGCAGCGAGACAGGGCCCGACACTGAAGCTTTCTTT.

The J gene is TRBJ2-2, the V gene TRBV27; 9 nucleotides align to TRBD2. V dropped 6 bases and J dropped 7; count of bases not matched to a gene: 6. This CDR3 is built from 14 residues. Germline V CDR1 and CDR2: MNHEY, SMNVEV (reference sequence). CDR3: CASSTGTSHGELFF. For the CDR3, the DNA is TGTGCCAGCAGCACCGGGACTAGCCACGGGGAGCTGTTTTTT.